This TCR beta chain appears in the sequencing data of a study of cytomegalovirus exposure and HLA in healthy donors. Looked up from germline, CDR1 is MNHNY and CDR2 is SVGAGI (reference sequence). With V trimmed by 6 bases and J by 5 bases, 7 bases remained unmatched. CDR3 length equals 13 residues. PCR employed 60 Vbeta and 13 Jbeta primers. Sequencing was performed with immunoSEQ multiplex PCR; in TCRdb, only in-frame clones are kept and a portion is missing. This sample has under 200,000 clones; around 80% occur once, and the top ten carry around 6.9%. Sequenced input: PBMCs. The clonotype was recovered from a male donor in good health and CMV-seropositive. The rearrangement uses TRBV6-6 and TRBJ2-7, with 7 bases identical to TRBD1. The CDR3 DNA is TGTGCCAGCAGCACGACAGGGAGACACGAGCAGTACTTC. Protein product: CASSTTGRHEQYF.